The T cell receptor (beta chain) under discussion was sequenced for a study of blood T cell repertoires in COVID-19. Study-level information: Italy, Spain and the United States were the sources of the convalescent and acute COVID-19 samples. Sample material is recorded as cDNA or gDNA derived from T cells, B-cell-depleted T cells, or PBMCs.

How the authors handled the data: Reference gene primer amplification in the assay estimated nucleated cell counts. Libraries were prepared by immunoSEQ multiplex PCR; TCRdb keeps only in-frame clonotypes and omits some of them. V, J and clone size were drawn from that table, and D and trimming were deduced from the DNA. The sample shows some 200,000 clones, around four fifths of them seen only once. Trimming stripped 9 bases from V and 6 bases from J, with 20 bases between. Germline loops: CDR1 LNHDA, CDR2 SQIVND (reference sequence). The CDR3 runs 14 residues. The chain has TRBV19 and TRBJ1-1; possibly TRBD1 for D (6 bases). The clonotype was recovered from a woman older than 75 with active or convalescent COVID-19. The sequenced material came from peripheral blood. CDR3: CASTERGAASEAFF. The CDR3 DNA reads as TGTGCCAGCACCGAGCGGGGGGCTGCCTCTGAAGCTTTCTTT.